Detailed here is one TCR beta chain. Its antigen is currently unknown. The data were taken from a study of cytomegalovirus exposure and HLA in healthy donors. Germline-derived CDR1 and CDR2 are MRHNA and SNTAGT. Trimming removed 4 bases from V and 2 bases from J, with 10 bases in between. CDR3 size: 14 residues. With 60 Vbeta and 13 Jbeta primers, the PCR was carried out. Some clones are missing from TCRdb's copy, which holds only in-frame ones; the method was immunoSEQ multiplex PCR. The sample consists of approximately 160,000 clones, 55% to 80% of them appearing once. Broader study findings: Reportedly, fewer N-insertions than the approximately 690-donor mean appeared in an Asian-associated ancestry cluster in a later analysis.

The V and J genes are TRBV6-4 and TRBJ2-3; tentative D call: TRBD2 (6 bases). The sequencing input was PBMCs. The sequence came from a young woman in good health and CMV-seropositive. CDR3 sequence reads: CASSVSGPTDTQYF. DNA of the CDR3: TGTGCCAGCAGTGTAAGCGGGCCCACAGATACGCAGTATTTT.